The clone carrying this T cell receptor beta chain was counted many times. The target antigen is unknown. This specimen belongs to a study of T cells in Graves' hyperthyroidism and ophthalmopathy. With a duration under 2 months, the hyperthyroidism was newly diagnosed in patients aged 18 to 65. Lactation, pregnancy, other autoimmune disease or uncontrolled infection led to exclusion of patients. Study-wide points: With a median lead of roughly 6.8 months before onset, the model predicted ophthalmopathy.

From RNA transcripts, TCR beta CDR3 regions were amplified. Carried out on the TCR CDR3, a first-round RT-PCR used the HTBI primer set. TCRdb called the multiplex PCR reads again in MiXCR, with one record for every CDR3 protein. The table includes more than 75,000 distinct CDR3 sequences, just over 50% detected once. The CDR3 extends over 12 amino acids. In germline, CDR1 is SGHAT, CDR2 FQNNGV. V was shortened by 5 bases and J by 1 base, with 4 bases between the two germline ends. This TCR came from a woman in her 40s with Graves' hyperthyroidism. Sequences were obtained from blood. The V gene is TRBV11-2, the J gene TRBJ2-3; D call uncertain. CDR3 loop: CASSRRTDTQYF. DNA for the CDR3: TGTGCCAGCAGCAGACGCACAGATACGCAGTATTTT.